Presented here are 30 T cell receptor beta chains from one specimen sequenced in a study of T cell repertoires in cytomegalovirus infection. One entry per CDR3 protein, called by TCRdb with MiXCR from the reads. The sample carries 630,000 or so distinct CDR3 sequences, more than 20% recorded once. Sequenced sample: CD8+ T cells from PBMCs. The receptors were sampled from a human donor in good health (CMV status not recorded). Some clones in this sample may be carry-over from other donors' samples.

Turning to this clonotype: The junction does not match germline at one end; this may be a read error. The chain joins TRBV25-1 to TRBJ1-1; D is unresolved. The germline V gene encodes CDR1 MGHDK and CDR2 SYGVNS. The CDR3 is 13 residues long. This CDR3 is CASSEDFGGVGIF. For the CDR3, the DNA is TGTGCCAGCAGTGAAGACTTTGGTGGAGTCGGCATTTTT. Full variable domain (missing parts from reference TRBV25-1 and TRBJ1-1): EADIYQTPRYLVIGTGKKITLECSQTMGHDKMYWYQQDPGMELHLIHYSYGVNSTEKGDLSSESTVSRIRTEHFPLTLESARPSHTSQYLCASSEDFGGVGIFGQGTRLTVV.

V is TRBV6-5 and J is TRBJ1-1; D not certain. The ends were cut back, 5 bases at V and 4 bases at J, with 11 bases in the middle. There are 13 residues in the CDR3. The germline gives CDR1 MNHEY, CDR2 SVGAGI. CDR3 nucleotides: TGTGCCAGCAGTCTTCTCGAAAGCACTGAAGCTTTCTTT. Amino acids: CASSLLESTEAFF.

This chain uses TRBV7-9 with TRBJ1-4; the D is unclear. Trimming took off 5 bases at V and 7 bases at J, with 14 bases between the two ends. The germline V gene has CDR1 SEHNR and CDR2 FQNEAQ (reference sequence). The CDR3 is 14 residues long. Here the CDR3 reads CASSPVDGGEKLFF. The CDR3 bases are TGTGCCAGCAGCCCCGTGGACGGAGGTGAAAAACTGTTTTTT.

This clonotype was found many times. V and J are TRBV7-3 and TRBJ2-2, with TRBD1 matching 7 bases. The CDR3 extends over 15 amino acids. CDR1 and CDR2 (germline): SGHTA, FQGTGA. The V and J ends lost 7 bases and 0 bases, in that order; junction bases with no gene match: 5. The CDR3 reads CASTAGTANTGELFF. The DNA for the CDR3 is TGTGCCAGCACGGCCGGGACAGCGAACACCGGGGAGCTGTTTTTT.

This clonotype was observed a few times. This CDR3 reads CASSGLLPNSYEQYF. As DNA, the CDR3 is TGTGCCAGCAGCGGACTCCTCCCAAATTCCTACGAGCAGTACTTC. The chain recombines TRBV25-1 with TRBJ2-7, with a weak D call TRBD2 (5 bases). The V end lost 6 bases, the J end lost 1 base, and 16 bases lay between the germline ends. The CDR3 covers 15 residues. Germline V gene lookup returns CDR1 MGHDK and CDR2 SYGVNS.

The rearrangement joins TRBV7-9 to TRBJ2-2, with D possibly matching TRBD2 (6 bases). The germline gives CDR1 SEHNR, CDR2 FQNEAQ (reference sequence). Trimming left V 4 bases short and J 3 bases short, with 9 bases between. The CDR3 covers 14 residues. CDR3 amino acids: CASSSGEDTGELFF. CDR3 nucleotide sequence: TGTGCCAGCAGCTCGGGGGAGGACACCGGGGAGCTGTTTTTT.

This clonotype was picked up a small number of times. This chain joins TRBV9 and TRBJ1-1; possibly TRBD1 for D (5 bases). This CDR3 contains 16 residues. CDR1 is SGDLS, CDR2 YYNGEE, per germline. Trimming took off 1 base at V and 3 bases at J, with 16 bases between the two ends. This chain's CDR3 is CASSVLRDRFDTEAFF. DNA of the CDR3: TGTGCCAGCAGCGTATTGAGGGACCGATTCGACACTGAAGCTTTCTTT.

In the case of this clonotype: This may arise from a read error, as a much more abundant clone is one base away. Here the CDR3 reads CASSLNAGPSSGTNVLTF. The CDR3 nucleotides read TGTGCCAGCAGCTTAAATGCTGGGCCCTCCTCTGGGACCAACGTCCTGACTTTC. The rearrangement joins TRBV7-2 to TRBJ2-6; D gene ambiguous. The CDR3 is made up of 18 amino acids. Germline CDR1 SGHTA, CDR2 FQGNSA.

V is TRBV20-1 and J is TRBJ1-2; 9 bases map to TRBD1. CDR3 size: 18 residues. Losses at the gene ends were 0 bases for V and 4 bases for J; bases not matched to a gene: 15. CDR1 and CDR2 (germline): DFQATT, SNEGSKA (reference sequence). DNA of the CDR3: TGCAGTGCTAGAGAACGACGCCGGGACAGGGATGGTATCTATGGCTACACCTTC. The encoded protein is CSARERRRDRDGIYGYTF.

The chain recombines TRBV6-4 with TRBJ1-2, with D unclear. CDR3 length: 13 residues. Germline V gene sequence: CDR1 MRHNA, CDR2 SNTAGT. V was trimmed by 4 bases and J by 3 bases, leaving 9 bases between them. CDR3 sequence: CASSVGEDYGYTF. The CDR3 coding sequence is TGTGCCAGCAGTGTGGGAGAAGACTATGGCTACACCTTC.

This chain joins TRBV27 and TRBJ1-1, with a tentative D call TRBD1 (5 bases). The CDR3 sequence is 15 residues long. Trimming pared 5 bases from V and 5 bases from J, leaving 18 bases between. Germline-derived CDR1 and CDR2 are MNHEY and SMNVEV (reference sequence). DNA for the CDR3: TGTGCCAGCAGTACCCCAGGGAGGAGTGGGACTGAAGCTTTCTTT. It encodes CASSTPGRSGTEAFF.

This clonotype occurred a few times. The chain has TRBV12-3 or TRBV12-4 and TRBJ2-7; 8 nucleotides agree with TRBD2. The CDR3 has 13 residues. V lost 8 bases and J lost 4; bases outside the gene matches: 7. As DNA, the CDR3 is TGTGCCAGCTCCGGGGGGGCAAGTTACGAGCAGTACTTC. Translating it yields CASSGGASYEQYF.

J is TRBJ2-4 and V is TRBV28; 8 bases fit TRBD2. From germline, CDR1 is MDHEN and CDR2 SYDVKM. The CDR3 has 16 amino acids. Trimming removed 2 bases from V and 5 bases from J; junction bases left unmatched: 8. The CDR3 sequence is CASSLGPGGAENIQYF. DNA of the CDR3: TGTGCCAGCAGTTTAGGTCCGGGGGGGGCGGAAAACATTCAGTACTTC.

This sequence joins TRBV5-4 and TRBJ2-7, with 9 bases lining up with TRBD2. The ends lost 6 bases at V and 0 bases at J; junction bases unmatched: 4. Germline loops: CDR1 SGHNT, CDR2 YYREEE (reference sequence). CDR3 size: 14 residues. CDR3 sequence reads: CASTLAGSSYEQYF. DNA for the CDR3: TGTGCCAGCACCCTAGCGGGGAGCTCCTACGAGCAGTACTTC.

This clonotype was recorded a few times. The rearrangement uses TRBV6-5 and TRBJ2-1, with D possibly being TRBD1 or TRBD2 (5 bases each). The CDR3 has 13 residues. CDR1 is MNHEY and CDR2 is SVGAGI in the germline V gene. Trimming cost V 5 bases and J 7 bases, with 12 bases left between them. The CDR3 nucleotides read TGTGCCAGCAGTCGGGGACGGTATAATGAGCAGTTCTTC. Translating gives CASSRGRYNEQFF.

In its sample, this clonotype was seen many times. This chain links TRBV19 with TRBJ1-2; 8 nucleotides match TRBD1. V gave up 7 bases and J gave up 4 bases; unmatched junction bases: 2. The CDR3 has 12 amino acids. Germline V gives CDR1 LNHDA, CDR2 SQIVND (reference sequence). CDR3 nucleotide sequence: TGTGCCAGTACCGGGACAGGCTATGGCTACACCTTC. Protein product: CASTGTGYGYTF.

The sample holds a few counts of this clonotype. The CDR3 DNA reads as TGCGCCAGCAGCCAAGTTGACAGGGTCCAAGAGACCCAGTACTTC. Residues: CASSQVDRVQETQYF. The J gene is TRBJ2-5, the V gene TRBV4-1; TRBD1 agrees at 7 bases. CDR1 is MGHRA and CDR2 is YSYEKL in the germline V gene. CDR3 length: 15 amino acids. With V trimmed by 1 base and J by 1 base, 3 bases remained unmatched.

The CDR3 DNA is TGTGCCAGCAGCTTCTTCTCCGCTAGCGGCGAAGAGACCCAGTACTTC. Encoded protein: CASSFFSASGEETQYF. The J gene is TRBJ2-5, the V gene TRBV13, with 7 bases aligning to TRBD2. The V segment lost 3 bases and the J segment 3 bases; nucleotides outside the gene matches: 10. The CDR3 loop spans 16 amino acids. Per germline, CDR1 PRHDT and CDR2 FYEKMQ (reference sequence).

This clonotype was counted at least ten times. The gene calls are TRBV20-1 and TRBJ1-1, with 7 positions matching TRBD1. Germline V lookup: CDR1 DFQATT, CDR2 SNEGSKA (reference sequence). Germline trimming cut 0 bases from V and 0 bases from J; bases unmatched to any gene: 10. The CDR3 is 17 amino acids. In DNA, the CDR3 is TGCAGTGCTAGAGATCTCATCCAGGGGGGGATGAACACTGAAGCTTTCTTT. Amino acid sequence: CSARDLIQGGMNTEAFF.

The chain recombines TRBV7-6 with TRBJ2-7, with D possibly TRBD1 on 5 matching bases. The germline gives CDR1 SGHVS, CDR2 FNYEAQ. V was clipped by 5 bases and J by 2 bases, with 10 bases between them. There are 13 residues in the CDR3. The DNA of the CDR3 is TGTGCCAGCAGCGTGGACAACCCCTACGAGCAGTACTTC. Protein product: CASSVDNPYEQYF.

Comments on this clonotype: One base away lies a much larger clone, so this may be a sequencing read error. The CDR3 sequence is CASSYWDSIGELFF. The CDR3, as DNA: TGTGCCAGCAGTTACTGGGACTCTATCGGGGAGCTGTTTTTT. J is TRBJ2-2 and V is TRBV6-8; a weak D match, TRBD2 (6 bases). The CDR3 is 14 residues long. CDR1 and CDR2 from the germline V gene are MNHGY and SAAAGT. The V end was cut by 1 base, the J end by 7 bases, with 10 bases between.

This clonotype was counted only a few times. The chain carries TRBV6-6 and TRBJ2-1, with D tentatively TRBD1 (5 bases). Germline values: CDR1 MNHNY, CDR2 SVGAGI (reference sequence). V was trimmed by 6 bases and J by 16 bases, leaving 16 bases between them. The CDR3 has 11 residues. The CDR3, as DNA: TGTGCCAGCAGGGCAGCAGGGAAATGCTTCTTC. As protein: CASRAAGKCFF.

The chain uses TRBV12-3 or TRBV12-4 and TRBJ1-2; no definite D call. V lost 3 bases and J lost 8, with 7 bases in between. This CDR3 spans 11 amino acids. The CDR3 protein is CASSFNEGYTF. The CDR3, as DNA: TGTGCCAGCAGTTTTAACGAAGGCTACACCTTC.

The chain employs TRBV6-5 and TRBJ2-1; possibly TRBD1 for D (5 bases). With 0 bases removed from V and 9 bases from J, the gap between germline ends came to 24 bases. This CDR3 comprises 18 residues. From germline, CDR1 is MNHEY and CDR2 SVGAGI. The CDR3 spells CASSYSTVRGGPVTEQFF. The CDR3, as DNA: TGTGCCAGCAGTTACTCGACAGTTAGGGGCGGACCGGTCACTGAGCAGTTCTTC.

This clonotype has at least ten counts. The chain couples TRBV7-2 to TRBJ2-2; the match to TRBD1 covers 8 bases. CDR3 size: 16 residues. V gave up 4 bases and J gave up 5 bases; unmatched junction bases: 9. Germline V gives CDR1 SGHTA, CDR2 FQGNSA. Here the CDR3 DNA reads TGTGCCAGCAGCTCGAGGACAGGGTATTGGACCGGGGAGCTGTTTTTT. This gives the protein CASSSRTGYWTGELFF.

This clonotype was detected ten times or more. The rearrangement joins TRBV7-2 to TRBJ2-5; TRBD2 is a possible D gene (7 bases). In germline, CDR1 is SGHTA, CDR2 FQGNSA. The CDR3 is made up of 15 amino acids. Trimming stripped 1 base from V and 1 base from J, with 10 bases between. The CDR3 protein is CASSLGGGAQETQYF. In DNA form, the CDR3 reads TGTGCCAGCAGCTTAGGGGGGGGGGCCCAAGAGACCCAGTACTTC.

The table lists this clonotype with a few counts. The J gene is TRBJ2-1, the V gene TRBV7-9; tentative D call: TRBD1 (7 bases). The CDR3 extends over 13 amino acids. Trimming pared 5 bases from V and 6 bases from J, leaving 11 bases between. CDR1 is SEHNR and CDR2 is FQNEAQ in the germline V gene (reference sequence). CDR3 in DNA: TGTGCCAGCAGCGGCGGGACAGTCAATGAGCAGTTCTTC. The encoded protein is CASSGGTVNEQFF. Full variable domain (rest looked up from reference TRBV7-9 and TRBJ2-1): DTGVSQNPRHKITKRGQNVTFRCDPISEHNRLYWYRQTLGQGPEFLTYFQNEAQLEKSRLLSDRFSAERPKGSFSTLEIQRTEQGDSAMYLCASSGGTVNEQFFGPGTRLTVL.

This clonotype has at least ten counts. V usage is TRBV6-5 and J usage is TRBJ2-1; maybe TRBD1 (6 bases). The CDR3 sequence is 15 residues long. V lost 6 bases and J lost 0, with 12 bases in between. Germline V gene sequence: CDR1 MNHEY, CDR2 SVGAGI. This CDR3 reads CASSPTGSSYNEQFF. In DNA form, the CDR3 reads TGTGCCAGCAGCCCAACAGGGAGCTCCTACAATGAGCAGTTCTTC.

The chain uses TRBV29-1 and TRBJ2-7; 9 bases fit TRBD1. The CDR3 consists of 13 residues. V lost 5 bases to trimming and J lost 5 bases; unmatched junction nucleotides: 7. Germline V gene data show CDR1 as SQVTM and CDR2 as ANQGSEA. Here the CDR3 DNA reads TGCAGCGTTCTGGACAGGGGTTTCGACGAGCAGTACTTC. This sequence encodes CSVLDRGFDEQYF.

This clonotype showed up many times. This rearrangement joins TRBV7-2 to TRBJ1-1; D gene ambiguous. This CDR3 spans 13 amino acids. The germline gives CDR1 SGHTA, CDR2 FQGNSA. V dropped 3 bases and J dropped 1 base, with 6 bases sitting between them. The CDR3 loop is CASSFSANTEAFF. The CDR3 DNA follows: TGTGCCAGCAGCTTTTCAGCGAACACTGAAGCTTTCTTT.